This entry lists 20 T cell receptor beta chains sequenced from one sample in a study of cytomegalovirus exposure and HLA in healthy donors. The assay was immunoSEQ multiplex PCR, and TCRdb's table has in-frame clones only and misses some. Of 200,000 or so clones in the sample, around 88% were seen once. The sample was PBMCs. The source is a young woman in good health and CMV-seronegative.

This chain links TRBV4-3 with TRBJ2-7; D gene uncertain. With 0 bases removed from V and 3 bases from J, the gap between germline ends came to 9 bases. This CDR3 has 14 amino acids. The germline V gene encodes CDR1 LGHNA and CDR2 YSLEER. This chain's CDR3 is CASSQDSRNYEQYF. Here the CDR3 DNA reads TGCGCCAGCAGCCAAGATAGTAGAAACTACGAGCAGTACTTC.

This chain joins TRBV28 and TRBJ2-3, with TRBD2 matching over 11 bases. Germline V gene data show CDR1 as MDHEN and CDR2 as SYDVKM. The V gene end was trimmed by 4 bases and the J gene end by 2 bases; junction bases not matched to a gene: 14. This CDR3 has 19 residues. The CDR3: CASSSGISGRAVPTDTQYF. The CDR3 region has the DNA TGTGCCAGCAGTTCCGGGATTAGCGGGAGGGCCGTTCCCACAGATACGCAGTATTTT.

The chain combines TRBV18 with TRBJ2-3, with TRBD1 matching over 7 bases. Germline CDR1 reads KGHSH; CDR2 reads LQKENI. This CDR3 has 16 amino acids. Losses at the gene ends were 2 bases for V and 0 bases for J; bases not matched to a gene: 5. This CDR3 is CASSPLAGGSTDTQYF. The CDR3 bases are TGTGCCAGCTCACCATTGGCAGGGGGAAGCACAGATACGCAGTATTTT.

The V and J genes are TRBV6-1 and TRBJ2-5; TRBD2 is a possible D gene (5 bases). V dropped 8 bases and J dropped 4 bases, with 14 bases sitting between them. CDR1 is MNHNS, CDR2 SASEGT, per germline. This CDR3 is built from 13 residues. CDR3 protein: CASHSRETETQYF. In nucleotides, the CDR3 is TGTGCCAGCCATTCCCGGGAAACAGAGACCCAGTACTTC.

This clone has a single count. The chain combines TRBV2 with TRBJ2-1, with a tentative D call TRBD1 (7 bases). In germline, CDR1 is SNHLY, CDR2 FYNNEI. CDR3 size: 18 residues. Trimming cost V 4 bases and J 0 bases, with 19 bases left between them. CDR3 sequence (DNA): TGTGCCAGCAGTGGCGGGACAGCGACCGGGAGCTCCTACAATGAGCAGTTCTTC. It codes for CASSGGTATGSSYNEQFF.

Details on this clone: Compared with germline, one end of the junction differs, possibly owing to a read error. This chain links TRBV7-7 with TRBJ2-3; TRBD1 matches 8 bases. CDR1 is SSHAT, CDR2 FNYEAQ, per germline (reference sequence). This CDR3 comprises 15 residues. The CDR3 reads CASSFGTGDTDTQYF. In DNA form, the CDR3 reads TGTGCTAGCAGCTTTGGGACAGGAGACACAGATACGCAGTATTTT.

The chain is built from TRBV6-4 and TRBJ2-3; D remains unclear. This CDR3 is built from 14 residues. V was shortened by 3 bases and J by 2 bases, with 9 bases between the two germline ends. Germline V lookup: CDR1 MRHNA, CDR2 SNTAGT. This CDR3 reads CASSEGGSTDTQYF. The CDR3 DNA reads as TGTGCCAGCAGTGAAGGCGGCTCCACAGATACGCAGTATTTT.

In regard to this clone: Other DNA sequences from this sample encode an identical CDR3 as well. The chain is built from TRBV2 and TRBJ1-2, with TRBD1 as a possible D gene (5 bases). Germline V CDR1 and CDR2: SNHLY, FYNNEI. This CDR3 contains 15 residues. V dropped 5 bases and J dropped 5 bases, with 18 bases sitting between them. In DNA, the CDR3 is TGTGCCAGCAGTCCACCCTCCAACGACAGATATGGCTACACCTTC. Its translation: CASSPPSNDRYGYTF. The entire variable domain, with the rest obtained from reference TRBV2 and TRBJ1-2, is as follows: EPEVTQTPSHQVTQMGQEVILRCVPISNHLYFYWYRQILGQKVEFLVSFYNNEISEKSEIFDDQFSVERPDGSNFTLKIRSTKLEDSAMYFCASSPPSNDRYGYTFGSGTRLTVV.

The rearrangement links TRBV2 to TRBJ2-7, with 9 positions matching TRBD1. The CDR3 runs 13 residues. J was trimmed by 3 bases and V by 9 bases; bases with no gene match: 6. Per germline, CDR1 SNHLY and CDR2 FYNNEI. The CDR3 here is CARRGGQGYEQYF. The CDR3 DNA reads TGTGCCAGGAGAGGGGGACAGGGCTACGAGCAGTACTTC. Full variable domain (remainder filled in from reference TRBV2 and TRBJ2-7): EPEVTQTPSHQVTQMGQEVILRCVPISNHLYFYWYRQILGQKVEFLVSFYNNEISEKSEIFDDQFSVERPDGSNFTLKIRSTKLEDSAMYFCARRGGQGYEQYFGPGTRLTVT.

J is TRBJ1-2 and V is TRBV6-1, with TRBD1 identical over 9 bases. Germline CDR1 reads MNHNS; CDR2 reads SASEGT. V lost 3 bases to trimming and J lost 4 bases; unmatched junction nucleotides: 0. This CDR3 is built from 13 residues. The CDR3 DNA reads as TGTGCCAGCAGTGAGACAGGGGGCTATGGCTACACCTTC. This gives the protein CASSETGGYGYTF.

CDR3 sequence reads: CASRSLEGVYTEAFF. The CDR3 bases are TGTGCCAGCAGATCCCTCGAGGGTGTGTACACTGAAGCTTTCTTT. The chain joins TRBV27 to TRBJ1-1; the D is unclear. The CDR3 extends over 15 amino acids. Trimming cost V 6 bases and J 3 bases, with 17 bases left between them. Germline values: CDR1 MNHEY, CDR2 SMNVEV (reference sequence).

The chain combines TRBV7-8 with TRBJ2-7, with a possible D match to TRBD2 (6 bases). The CDR3 runs 16 residues. V gave up 5 bases and J gave up 1 base, with 18 bases separating them. In germline, CDR1 is SGHVS, CDR2 FQNEAQ. The DNA for the CDR3 is TGTGCCAGCAGCGTTGGTGCGGGACGGAGGTCCTACGAGCAGTACTTC. This sequence encodes CASSVGAGRRSYEQYF.

The rearrangement uses TRBV29-1 and TRBJ2-7; the D gene is possibly TRBD2 (5 bases). The CDR3 is 13 amino acids. V lost 5 bases, J lost 1 base, and 12 bases lay in between. CDR1 SQVTM and CDR2 ANQGSEA come from the germline V gene. CDR3 amino acids: CSVLNWESYEQYF. Written as DNA, the CDR3 is TGCAGCGTTTTAAACTGGGAGTCCTACGAGCAGTACTTC.

This chain links TRBV28 with TRBJ1-2, with 7 bases lining up with TRBD1. V gave up 6 bases and J gave up 5 bases; unmatched junction bases: 6. The CDR3 covers 13 residues. Germline V lookup: CDR1 MDHEN, CDR2 SYDVKM. The CDR3 is CASSPTGPYGYTF. The CDR3, as DNA: TGTGCCAGCAGCCCGACAGGGCCTTATGGCTACACCTTC.

This chain links TRBV9 with TRBJ2-5; TRBD2 aligns across 8 bases. Trimming cost V 3 bases and J 5 bases; bases outside gene matches: 0. The CDR3 is 12 amino acids. Germline-derived CDR1 and CDR2 are SGDLS and YYNGEE. CDR3 loop: CASSAGGETQYF. DNA for the CDR3: TGTGCCAGCAGCGCGGGGGGGGAGACCCAGTACTTC. The full variable domain, its missing parts supplied by reference TRBV9 and TRBJ2-5, is DSGVTQTPKHLITATGQRVTLRCSPRSGDLSVYWYQQSLDQGLQFLIQYYNGEERAKGNILERFSAQQFPDLHSELNLSSLELGDSALYFCASSAGGETQYFGPGTRLLVL.

This clone was found once. The chain has TRBV5-5 and TRBJ1-2, with D unresolved. Per the germline V gene, CDR1 is SGHKS and CDR2 is YYEKEE (reference sequence). V lost 2 bases and J 8 bases, leaving 22 bases between the germline ends. The CDR3 consists of 16 residues. In nucleotides, the CDR3 is TGTGCCAGCAGCTTCGAGGTCAGTCCGACCTTAAGGGGCTACACCTTC. Protein sequence: CASSFEVSPTLRGYTF.

CDR3 in DNA: TGTGCCAGCAGCAAAACCGGGACTTCGCGTACCTACGAGCAGTACTTC. It is translated as CASSKTGTSRTYEQYF. The genes are TRBV13 and TRBJ2-7; D may be TRBD2 (6 bases). The CDR3 sequence is 16 residues long. The germline CDR1 and CDR2 sequences are PRHDT and FYEKMQ (reference sequence). The germline V and J ends were trimmed by 5 bases and 2 bases, with 19 bases remaining between them.

Concerning this clone: This specimen includes other DNA sequences encoding the same CDR3. The chain links TRBV18 to TRBJ2-1; 7 nucleotides align to TRBD1. The V segment lost 1 base and the J segment 3 bases; nucleotides outside the gene matches: 3. From germline, CDR1 is KGHSH and CDR2 LQKENI. This CDR3 has 15 amino acids. CDR3 amino acids: CASSPLAGGYNEQFF. The CDR3 DNA follows: TGTGCCAGCTCACCACTAGCAGGGGGCTACAATGAGCAGTTCTTC.

The V gene is TRBV6-5, the J gene TRBJ2-5; tentative D call: TRBD1 (7 bases). The V end lost 4 bases, the J end lost 1 base, and 10 bases lay between the germline ends. Germline lookup yields CDR1 MNHEY and CDR2 SVGAGI. The CDR3 length is 14 residues. CDR3 bases: TGTGCCAGCAGTTTGCGGGACAGCCAAGAGACCCAGTACTTC. Amino acids: CASSLRDSQETQYF.

The rearrangement uses TRBV14 and TRBJ2-1; possibly TRBD2 for D (6 bases). V lost 0 bases and J lost 2, with 14 bases in between. Germline V gene lookup returns CDR1 SGHDN and CDR2 FVKESK. This CDR3 is built from 17 residues. CDR3 loop: CASSQEAYGRAYNEQFF. CDR3 DNA: TGTGCCAGCAGCCAAGAGGCATACGGGAGAGCCTACAATGAGCAGTTCTTC. The variable domain in full, completed from reference TRBV14 and TRBJ2-1, reads EAGVTQFPSHSVIEKGQTVTLRCDPISGHDNLYWYRRVMGKEIKFLLHFVKESKQDESGMPNNRFLAERTGGTYSTLKVQPAELEDSGVYFCASSQEAYGRAYNEQFFGPGTRLTVL.